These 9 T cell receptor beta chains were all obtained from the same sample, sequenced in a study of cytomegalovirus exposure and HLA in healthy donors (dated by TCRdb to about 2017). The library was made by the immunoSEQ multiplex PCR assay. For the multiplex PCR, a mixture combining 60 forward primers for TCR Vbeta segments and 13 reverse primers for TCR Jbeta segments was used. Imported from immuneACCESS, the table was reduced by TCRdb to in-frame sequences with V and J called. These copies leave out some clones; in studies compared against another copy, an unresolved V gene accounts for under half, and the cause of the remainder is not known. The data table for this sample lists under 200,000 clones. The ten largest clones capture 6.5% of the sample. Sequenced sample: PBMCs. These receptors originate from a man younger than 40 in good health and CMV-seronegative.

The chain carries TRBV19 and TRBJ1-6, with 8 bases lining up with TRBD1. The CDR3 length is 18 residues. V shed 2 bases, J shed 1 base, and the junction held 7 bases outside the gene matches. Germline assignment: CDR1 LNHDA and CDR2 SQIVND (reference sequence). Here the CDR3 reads CASSISRGQWSYNSPLHF. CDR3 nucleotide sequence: TGTGCCAGTAGTATAAGCAGGGGGCAGTGGTCCTATAATTCACCCCTCCACTTT.

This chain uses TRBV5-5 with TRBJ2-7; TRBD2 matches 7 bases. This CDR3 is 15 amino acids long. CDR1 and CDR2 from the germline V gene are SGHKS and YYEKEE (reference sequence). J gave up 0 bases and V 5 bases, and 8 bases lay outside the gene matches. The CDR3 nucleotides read TGTGCCAGCAGTTTTGCTAGCGGAAACTCCTACGAGCAGTACTTC. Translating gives CASSFASGNSYEQYF.

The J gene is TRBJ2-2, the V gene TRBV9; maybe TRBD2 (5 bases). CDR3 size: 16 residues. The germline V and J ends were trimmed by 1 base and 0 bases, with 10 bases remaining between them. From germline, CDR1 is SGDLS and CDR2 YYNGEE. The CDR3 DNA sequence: TGTGCCAGCAGCGTAACTCAGGAGGCGAACACCGGGGAGCTGTTTTTT. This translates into CASSVTQEANTGELFF.

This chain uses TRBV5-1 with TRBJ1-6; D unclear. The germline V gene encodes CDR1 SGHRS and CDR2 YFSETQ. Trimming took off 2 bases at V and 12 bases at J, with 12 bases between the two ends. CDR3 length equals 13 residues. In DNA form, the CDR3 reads TGCGCCAGCAGCTTTGATAATACAGAACCCCTCCACTTT. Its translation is CASSFDNTEPLHF.

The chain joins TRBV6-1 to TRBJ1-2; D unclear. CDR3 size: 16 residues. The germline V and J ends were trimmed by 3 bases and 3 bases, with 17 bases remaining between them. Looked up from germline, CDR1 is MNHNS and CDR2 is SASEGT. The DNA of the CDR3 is TGTGCCAGCAGTGAGGGTATGGTAGGAGCCTACTATGGCTACACCTTC. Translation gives CASSEGMVGAYYGYTF.

The CDR3 region is CASSFNTGLGGYTF. CDR3 bases: TGTGCCAGCAGCTTTAATACGGGGTTGGGCGGCTACACCTTC. The rearrangement joins TRBV7-9 to TRBJ1-2; D remains ambiguous. The germline V gene has CDR1 SEHNR and CDR2 FQNEAQ (reference sequence). CDR3 length equals 14 residues. The ends were cut back, 3 bases at V and 8 bases at J, with 16 bases in the middle.

CDR3 sequence: CASSTLTSGGAVYEQYF. The DNA of the CDR3 is TGTGCCAGCAGCACCCTAACTAGCGGGGGGGCCGTTTACGAGCAGTACTTC. The V gene is TRBV13, the J gene TRBJ2-7, with TRBD2 matching over 13 bases. Germline CDR1 is PRHDT and CDR2 is FYEKMQ (reference sequence). CDR3 length: 17 residues. V trimming: 5 bases; J trimming: 4 bases; junction bases outside the gene matches: 11. The full variable domain, with the rest looked up from reference TRBV13 and TRBJ2-7, is AAGVIQSPRHLIKEKRETATLKCYPIPRHDTVYWYQQGPGQDPQFLISFYEKMQSDKGSIPDRFSAQQFSDYHSELNMSSLELGDSALYFCASSTLTSGGAVYEQYFGPGTRLTVT.

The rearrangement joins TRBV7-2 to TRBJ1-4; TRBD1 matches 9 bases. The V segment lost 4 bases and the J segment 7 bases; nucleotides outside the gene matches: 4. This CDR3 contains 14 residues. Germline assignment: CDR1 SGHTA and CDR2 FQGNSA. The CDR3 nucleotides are TGTGCCAGCAGCTCACAGGGGGCAGCTGAAAAACTGTTTTTT. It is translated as CASSSQGAAEKLFF. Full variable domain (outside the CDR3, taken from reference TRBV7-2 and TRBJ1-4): GAGVSQSPSNKVTEKGKDVELRCDPISGHTALYWYRQSLGQGLEFLIYFQGNSAPDKSGLPSDRFSAERTGGSVSTLTIQRTQQEDSAVYLCASSSQGAAEKLFFGSGTQLSVL.

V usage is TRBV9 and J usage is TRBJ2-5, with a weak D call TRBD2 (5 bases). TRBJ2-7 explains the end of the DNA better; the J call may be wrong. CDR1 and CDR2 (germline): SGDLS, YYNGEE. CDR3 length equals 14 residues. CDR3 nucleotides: TGTGCCAGCAGCGAACAGCTAGCCACCTACGAGCAGTACTTC. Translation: CASSEQLATYEQYF.